These 24 T cell receptor beta chains were sequenced from one sample in a study of post-analysis software for immune sequencing data. General observations from the study: Five or six TRBV segments, TRBV5-6, TRBV5-1 and TRBV20-1 among them, were found more frequent in patients than controls.

The TCR beta cDNA libraries contained unique molecular identifiers. TCRdb re-called the PCR reads with MiXCR, one entry per CDR3 protein. Among about 460,000 distinct CDR3 sequences listed, approximately 45% were seen once. These receptors' antigens are unknown. The sequencing input was blood. The origin of the receptors is a girl aged 5 to 17 with multiple sclerosis.

The V call is TRBV20-1, the J call TRBJ2-1; no reliable D call. The CDR3 length is 8 residues. Germline V lookup: CDR1 DFQATT, CDR2 SNEGSKA (reference sequence). This chain's CDR3 is CRGKEQFF. Written as DNA, the CDR3 is TGCAGGGGAAAAGAGCAGTTCTTC.

This clonotype was picked up one time. The gene calls are TRBV7-9 and TRBJ2-2; D ambiguous. V lost 0 bases, J lost 4 bases, and 0 bases lay in between. CDR1 and CDR2 (germline): SEHNR, FQNEAQ (reference sequence). The CDR3 is 12 amino acids. The CDR3 sequence: CASSLATGELFF. The CDR3, as DNA: TGTGCCAGCAGCTTAGCCACCGGGGAGCTGTTTTTT.

V gene TRBV7-2 combines with J gene TRBJ2-7; D is ambiguous. CDR3 length: 14 residues. From germline, CDR1 is SGHTA and CDR2 FQGNSA. The V end was cut by 5 bases, the J end by 2 bases, with 13 bases between. The CDR3, as DNA: TGTGCCAGCAGCCTATACGCCAAAACCTACGAGCAGTACTTC. It codes for CASSLYAKTYEQYF.

The V call is TRBV6-2 or TRBV6-3, the J call TRBJ2-7; D is unresolved. This CDR3 is built from 13 residues. The V end lost 2 bases, the J end lost 4 bases, and 9 bases lay between the germline ends. Germline lookup yields CDR1 MNHEY and CDR2 SVGEGT. CDR3 DNA: TGTGCCAGCAGTTACAGGACGCGATACGAGCAGTACTTC. Translated, it gives CASSYRTRYEQYF.

The V and J genes are TRBV7-3 and TRBJ1-6; D is ambiguous. V gave up 1 base and J gave up 13 bases, with 14 bases separating them. Germline CDR1 and CDR2: SGHTA and FQGTGA. There are 14 residues in the CDR3. In DNA, the CDR3 is TGTGCCAGCAGCTTAAAGGCCTTTCAGGCTCCCCTCCACTTT. Translating it yields CASSLKAFQAPLHF.

The chain joins TRBV29-1 to TRBJ2-5; 7 nucleotides line up with TRBD1. J gave up 3 bases and V 7 bases, and 5 bases lay outside the gene matches. The CDR3 is 12 residues long. Germline V gene sequence: CDR1 SQVTM, CDR2 ANQGSEA. Here the CDR3 DNA reads TGCAGCGCCGCCACAGGGGAAGAGACCCAGTACTTC. This sequence encodes CSAATGEETQYF.

The gene calls are TRBV5-4 and TRBJ1-2; 7 bases align to TRBD1. Per germline, CDR1 SGHNT and CDR2 YYREEE (reference sequence). V gave up 4 bases and J gave up 7 bases; unmatched junction bases: 10. The CDR3 runs 14 residues. For the CDR3, the DNA is TGTGCCAGCAGCCACCAGACAGGGATGAGTGGCTACACCTTC. It yields the protein CASSHQTGMSGYTF.

V usage is TRBV11-2 and J usage is TRBJ2-5; TRBD1 is a possible D gene (5 bases). The DNA end is more similar to TRBJ2-7, so the J call may be wrong. Germline V gene sequence: CDR1 SGHAT, CDR2 FQNNGV. The CDR3 extends over 15 amino acids. CDR3 in amino acids: CASSSFRGYGYEQYF. The CDR3 DNA follows: TGTGCCAGCAGCTCCTTTAGGGGTTATGGCTACGAGCAGTACTTC.

The V and J genes are TRBV6-5 and TRBJ2-1; TRBD1 matches at 7 bases. CDR3 length: 16 amino acids. With 2 bases clipped from V and 2 bases from J, the junction kept 6 bases outside the gene matches. The V gene's germline CDR1 is MNHEY and CDR2 SVGAGI. This CDR3 is CASSYTNTGAYNEQFF. The DNA of the CDR3 is TGTGCCAGCAGTTACACCAACACAGGGGCCTACAATGAGCAGTTCTTC.

The gene calls are TRBV30 and TRBJ2-1; D gene unclear. This CDR3 comprises 14 residues. V was shortened by 3 bases and J by 0 bases, with 9 bases between the two germline ends. Per germline, CDR1 GTSNPN and CDR2 SVGIG (reference sequence). This CDR3 reads CAWRRASSYNEQFF. The CDR3 nucleotides read TGTGCCTGGAGGCGAGCGAGCTCCTACAATGAGCAGTTCTTC.

The chain combines TRBV4-1 with TRBJ2-5; 10 nucleotides align to TRBD1. Trimming at V came to 0 bases and at J to 11 bases, leaving 6 bases not matched to a gene. Germline V CDR1 and CDR2: MGHRA, YSYEKL. The CDR3 runs 14 residues. The CDR3: CASSQEGQGGGQYF. CDR3 DNA: TGCGCCAGCAGCCAAGAAGGACAGGGGGGAGGGCAGTACTTC.

This clonotype was counted between two and nine times. The CDR3 DNA reads as TGTGCCACCAGTGATCTCAGATCAGATGGCTACACCTTC. Its translation: CATSDLRSDGYTF. The V call is TRBV24-1, the J call TRBJ1-2; no clear D. Germline V gives CDR1 KGHDR, CDR2 SFDVKD. Between the trimmed V and J ends, which lost 3 bases and 6 bases, there was a span of 10 bases. This CDR3 comprises 13 residues.

This clonotype was counted a few times. The chain links TRBV9 to TRBJ2-1; D is unresolved. The CDR3 loop spans 15 amino acids. The V and J ends lost 0 bases and 10 bases respectively, with 17 bases between them. Germline CDR1 and CDR2: SGDLS and YYNGEE. DNA for the CDR3: TGTGCCAGCAGCGTAGCGGCTGAATTCGGTCGGGAGCAGTTCTTC. As protein: CASSVAAEFGREQFF. Looking up the rest from reference TRBV9 and TRBJ2-1 gives the full variable domain: DSGVTQTPKHLITATGQRVTLRCSPRSGDLSVYWYQQSLDQGLQFLIQYYNGEERAKGNILERFSAQQFPDLHSELNLSSLELGDSALYFCASSVAAEFGREQFFGPGTRLTVL.

This clonotype occurred a few times. This chain uses TRBV9 with TRBJ1-2; TRBD1 matches at 7 bases. The length of the CDR3 is 17 residues. V trimming: 4 bases; J trimming: 4 bases; junction bases outside the gene matches: 16. Germline CDR1 SGDLS, CDR2 YYNGEE. The CDR3 region is CASSFGFGTAAFYGYTF. CDR3 nucleotides: TGTGCCAGCAGCTTCGGATTTGGGACAGCCGCCTTCTATGGCTACACCTTC.

The DNA of the CDR3 is TGTGCCAGCAGCCTAGACAGGGGTAGCAATCAGCCCCAGCATTTT. Its protein product is CASSLDRGSNQPQHF. The V gene is TRBV12-3 or TRBV12-4, the J gene TRBJ1-5, with TRBD1 matching over 8 bases. This CDR3 has 15 amino acids. The V segment lost 6 bases and the J segment 0 bases; nucleotides outside the gene matches: 4.

This rearrangement joins TRBV7-6 to TRBJ2-4; D may be TRBD2 (6 bases). With the DNA end fitting TRBJ2-7 better, the J assignment may be wrong. Germline V gene data show CDR1 as SGHVS and CDR2 as FNYEAQ. The CDR3 sequence is 15 residues long. The chain's CDR3 is CASSVGPAGSYEQYF. CDR3 nucleotides: TGTGCCAGCAGCGTCGGGCCAGCGGGTTCCTACGAGCAGTACTTC.

The table lists this clonotype with a few counts. The rearrangement joins TRBV7-2 to TRBJ2-5, with D hard to call. This CDR3 contains 13 residues. V lost 5 bases and J lost 4, with 11 bases in between. CDR1 SGHTA and CDR2 FQGNSA come from the germline V gene. The CDR3 here is CASSARSPETQYF. The CDR3 coding sequence is TGTGCCAGCAGCGCCCGGTCGCCAGAGACCCAGTACTTC.

V and J are TRBV20-1 and TRBJ2-7, with a possible D match to TRBD1 (6 bases). Looked up from germline, CDR1 is DFQATT and CDR2 is SNEGSKA (reference sequence). This CDR3 has 14 residues. The V gene lost 6 bases and the J gene lost 1 base, with 16 bases spanning the gap. CDR3 in amino acids: CSALDRLGSYEQYF. The CDR3 nucleotides read TGCAGTGCCTTGGACAGACTCGGATCCTACGAGCAGTACTTC.

The chain carries TRBV15 and TRBJ2-4, with D tentatively TRBD1 (6 bases). The J call may be in error: the DNA end matches TRBJ2-7 better. Germline V gene sequence: CDR1 LNHNV, CDR2 YYDKDF (reference sequence). The CDR3 totals 13 residues. Here the CDR3 reads CATSQDSFYEQYF. The CDR3 coding sequence is TGTGCCACCAGCCAGGACAGTTTCTACGAGCAGTACTTC.

In its sample, this clonotype was seen a few times. The chain uses TRBV6-2 or TRBV6-3 and TRBJ2-3; 7 bases map to TRBD2. CDR3 length equals 15 residues. Germline CDR1 MNHEY, CDR2 SVGEGT. V dropped 6 bases and J dropped 1; count of bases not matched to a gene: 7. This CDR3 is CASSFSGPRTDTQYF. DNA for the CDR3: TGTGCCAGCAGCTTTAGCGGGCCCCGCACAGATACGCAGTATTTT.

This clonotype has more than one count but fewer than ten. The genes are TRBV28 and TRBJ2-4; 8 bases line up with TRBD2. Judging by the DNA end, TRBJ2-7 fits better; the J call may be wrong. This CDR3 spans 14 amino acids. The germline V gene encodes CDR1 MDHEN and CDR2 SYDVKM. Here the CDR3 DNA reads TGTGCCAGCAGTTTAACGGGACTAGCCTACGAGCAGTACTTC. Protein: CASSLTGLAYEQYF.

The CDR3 nucleotides read TGTGCCAGCAGCTTAGAAGGGCTAGCGGGATTGAATGAGCAGTTCTTC. It codes for CASSLEGLAGLNEQFF. The chain links TRBV7-8 to TRBJ2-1, with TRBD2 identical over 9 bases. CDR3 length equals 16 residues. Per germline, CDR1 SGHVS and CDR2 FQNEAQ. V was pared by 1 base and J by 7 bases, with 8 bases of the junction left unmatched. Complete variable domain (other parts from reference TRBV7-8 and TRBJ2-1): GAGVSQSPRYKVAKRGQDVALRCDPISGHVSLFWYQQALGQGPEFLTYFQNEAQLDKSGLPSDRFFAERPEGSVSTLKIQRTQQEDSAVYLCASSLEGLAGLNEQFFGPGTRLTVL.

V and J are TRBV29-1 and TRBJ1-2; possible D gene TRBD1, 5 bases. This CDR3 is 13 amino acids long. Germline V gene sequence: CDR1 SQVTM, CDR2 ANQGSEA. The germline V and J ends were trimmed by 3 bases and 4 bases, with 12 bases remaining between them. In DNA form, the CDR3 reads TGCAGCGTTGAGCAGGGACGGATCTATGGCTACACCTTC. It yields the protein CSVEQGRIYGYTF.

This sequence joins TRBV29-1 and TRBJ1-4, with 8 bases aligning to TRBD1. CDR3 length equals 13 residues. The germline gives CDR1 SQVTM, CDR2 ANQGSEA. V lost 6 bases to trimming and J lost 3 bases; unmatched junction nucleotides: 3. CDR3 region: CSVEQGANEKLFF. In DNA form, the CDR3 reads TGCAGCGTAGAACAGGGGGCTAATGAAAAACTGTTTTTT. The full variable domain, rest sourced from reference TRBV29-1 and TRBJ1-4, is SAVISQKPSRDICQRGTSLTIQCQVDSQVTMMFWYRQQPGQSLTLIATANQGSEATYESGFVIDKFPISRPNLTFSTLTVSNMSPEDSSIYLCSVEQGANEKLFFGSGTQLSVL.